The 27 T cell receptor beta chains below were found in one sample sequenced in a study of graft-versus-host responses after intestinal transplantation. No antigen has been identified for these receptors. Sequenced by immunoSEQ multiplex PCR; TCRdb stores in-frame clones only, minus some. Of 100,000 or so clones listed, about 93% are singletons. The input for sequencing was unstimulated CD8+ T cells sorted from spleen or lymph node cells, taken before transplant. Receptors originate from a human donor who was the organ donor for an intestinal transplant.

In DNA, the CDR3 is TGTGCCAGCGGAGACCCCGGGACAGGGGGTGGCTACACCTTC. Its protein is CASGDPGTGGGYTF. The chain carries TRBV6-1 and TRBJ1-2; 11 bases line up with TRBD1. Germline trimming cut 8 bases from V and 7 bases from J; bases unmatched to any gene: 9. The CDR3 covers 14 residues. Germline CDR1 MNHNS, CDR2 SASEGT.

This rearrangement joins TRBV5-6 to TRBJ2-1; 7 bases match TRBD2. This CDR3 contains 18 residues. Germline V gene sequence: CDR1 SGHDT, CDR2 YYEEEE. The junction had 19 bases not matched to a gene; V was cut back by 2 bases and J by 8 bases. CDR3 amino acids: CASSLGGRAWQVGHEQFF. The CDR3 coding sequence is TGTGCCAGCAGCTTAGGTGGGAGGGCCTGGCAAGTGGGCCATGAGCAGTTCTTC.

This clone was seen a few times. The rearrangement links TRBV6-5 to TRBJ1-1; 7 bases align to TRBD1. CDR3 length equals 12 residues. The junction had 1 base not matched to a gene; V was cut back by 6 bases and J by 3 bases. CDR1 is MNHEY and CDR2 is SVGAGI in the germline V gene. The chain's CDR3 is CASRTGDTEAFF. CDR3 nucleotide sequence: TGTGCCAGCAGAACAGGGGACACTGAAGCTTTCTTT.

For the CDR3, the DNA is TGCAGCGTTGAGGGGGGACAGGGAGGCTACGAGCAGTACTTC. Translation: CSVEGGQGGYEQYF. The gene calls are TRBV29-1 and TRBJ2-7, with 9 bases identical to TRBD1. The V and J ends lost 3 bases and 3 bases, in that order; junction bases with no gene match: 6. Germline CDR1 and CDR2: SQVTM and ANQGSEA. The CDR3 sequence is 14 residues long.

The chain employs TRBV5-5 and TRBJ2-7, with TRBD1 matching over 8 bases. The germline CDR1 and CDR2 sequences are SGHKS and YYEKEE (reference sequence). The V gene end was trimmed by 1 base and the J gene end by 3 bases; junction bases not matched to a gene: 3. This CDR3 has 14 residues. CDR3 nucleotides: TGTGCCAGCAGCTTGCAACAGGGGGTCTACGAGCAGTACTTC. It yields the protein CASSLQQGVYEQYF.

The chain carries TRBV18 and TRBJ1-2, with 10 nucleotides matching TRBD1. The CDR3 is made up of 14 amino acids. CDR1 and CDR2 from the germline V gene are KGHSH and LQKENI. Unmatched junction bases numbered 5, after V lost 8 bases and J lost 2 bases. The CDR3 loop reads CASHRQGANYGYTF. The CDR3 DNA is TGTGCCAGCCACCGACAGGGGGCCAACTATGGCTACACCTTC.

The chain carries TRBV11-2 and TRBJ1-2; weak D call: TRBD1 (5 bases). The CDR3 sequence is 13 residues long. The germline gives CDR1 SGHAT, CDR2 FQNNGV. Trimming shortened V by 4 bases and J by 7 bases, and 13 bases separated the two germline ends. DNA of the CDR3: TGTGCCAGCAGCTCCATTACTACAGGTGGCTACACCTTC. Translation gives CASSSITTGGYTF.

This chain links TRBV6-6 with TRBJ1-1; D remains ambiguous. The CDR3 length is 15 residues. Germline CDR1 and CDR2: MNHNY and SVGAGI (reference sequence). The V gene lost 0 bases and the J gene lost 0 bases, with 8 bases spanning the gap. CDR3 nucleotides: TGTGCCAGCAGTTACTCGCCGAACATGAACACTGAAGCTTTCTTT. It is translated as CASSYSPNMNTEAFF.

The chain links TRBV7-6 to TRBJ2-7; TRBD2 matches 11 bases. The V gene's germline CDR1 is SGHVS and CDR2 FNYEAQ. J lost 5 bases, V lost 5 bases, and 11 bases had no gene match. This CDR3 region has 16 residues. The CDR3 here is CASSPSTSGSSNEQYF. The DNA for the CDR3 is TGTGCCAGCAGCCCCTCAACTAGCGGGAGTTCCAACGAGCAGTACTTC.

V gene TRBV9 combines with J gene TRBJ1-1; TRBD1 might be the D (5 bases). Germline CDR1 and CDR2: SGDLS and YYNGEE. V was trimmed by 4 bases and J by 2 bases, leaving 12 bases between them. CDR3 size: 14 residues. The chain's CDR3 is CASSPKTENTEAFF. The CDR3 DNA reads as TGTGCCAGCAGCCCGAAGACAGAAAACACTGAAGCTTTCTTT. Using reference TRBV9 and TRBJ1-1 for the parts outside the CDR3, the full variable domain is DSGVTQTPKHLITATGQRVTLRCSPRSGDLSVYWYQQSLDQGLQFLIQYYNGEERAKGNILERFSAQQFPDLHSELNLSSLELGDSALYFCASSPKTENTEAFFGQGTRLTVV.

This clone was recorded only once. The V and J genes are TRBV29-1 and TRBJ2-1; a possible D gene is TRBD2 (6 bases). The CDR3 is 12 residues long. Germline-derived CDR1 and CDR2 are SQVTM and ANQGSEA. Trimming shortened V by 3 bases and J by 10 bases, and 13 bases separated the two germline ends. The CDR3 nucleotides read TGCAGCGTTGACTCGCCGGGGGAAGAGCAGTTCTTC. This gives the protein CSVDSPGEEQFF.

V is TRBV2 and J is TRBJ2-7; D is unclear. The germline V and J ends were trimmed by 6 bases and 7 bases, with 10 bases remaining between them. From germline, CDR1 is SNHLY and CDR2 FYNNEI. This CDR3 region has 11 residues. Here the CDR3 reads CASSLSWEQYF. As DNA, the CDR3 is TGTGCCAGCAGCCTTAGTTGGGAGCAGTACTTC.

The chain combines TRBV29-1 with TRBJ2-2, with 7 bases identical to TRBD1. V shed 4 bases, J shed 4 bases, and the junction held 6 bases outside the gene matches. The germline V gene encodes CDR1 SQVTM and CDR2 ANQGSEA. This CDR3 region has 14 residues. As DNA, the CDR3 is TGCAGCGTTGGAGGGGGCGCGGGCACCGGGGAGCTGTTTTTT. It yields the protein CSVGGGAGTGELFF.

This chain joins TRBV4-1 and TRBJ2-7; 10 bases align to TRBD2. V lost 3 bases to trimming and J lost 3 bases; unmatched junction nucleotides: 5. The CDR3 contains 15 residues. The germline V gene has CDR1 MGHRA and CDR2 YSYEKL. The CDR3 coding sequence is TGCGCCAGCAGCCAGGCCAGCGGGGGGGACTACGAGCAGTACTTC. Translation: CASSQASGGDYEQYF.

V usage is TRBV6-1 and J usage is TRBJ2-1; a weak D match, TRBD2 (6 bases). CDR1 MNHNS and CDR2 SASEGT come from the germline V gene. V dropped 11 bases and J dropped 6 bases, with 20 bases sitting between them. The CDR3 has 14 amino acids. CDR3 protein: CAGPAGNLGNEQFF. The CDR3 nucleotides read TGTGCCGGCCCCGCGGGAAACCTTGGCAATGAGCAGTTCTTC.

This chain connects TRBV27 to TRBJ1-2; the D is unclear. Trimming shortened V by 1 base and J by 8 bases, and 11 bases separated the two germline ends. CDR1 and CDR2 from the germline V gene are MNHEY and SMNVEV (reference sequence). The CDR3 extends over 13 amino acids. For the CDR3, the DNA is TGTGCCAGCAGTTTATATTCTTCGGGAGGCTACACCTTC. Its protein product is CASSLYSSGGYTF.

The gene calls are TRBV9 and TRBJ2-1, with no clear D. From germline, CDR1 is SGDLS and CDR2 YYNGEE. Trimming took 3 bases from V and 5 from J, leaving 6 bases between them. This CDR3 is 12 amino acids long. CDR3 sequence: CASSALNNEQFF. Here the CDR3 DNA reads TGTGCCAGCAGCGCCCTAAACAATGAGCAGTTCTTC.

The count of this clone is one. This sequence joins TRBV4-3 and TRBJ2-7; TRBD1 matches 7 bases. CDR3 length: 15 amino acids. V was clipped by 4 bases and J by 2 bases; unmatched bases: 8. Germline V gene lookup returns CDR1 LGHNA and CDR2 YSLEER. In DNA, the CDR3 is TGCGCCAGCAGCCCACGACAGGGATCGGCCTACGAGCAGTACTTC. Translation: CASSPRQGSAYEQYF.

The rearrangement links TRBV18 to TRBJ2-7; TRBD1 matches at 10 bases. The germline V gene encodes CDR1 KGHSH and CDR2 LQKENI. Trimming cost V 6 bases and J 3 bases; bases outside gene matches: 11. The CDR3 runs to 16 residues. The CDR3 region is CASSPSLGDRGYEQYF. The CDR3 DNA is TGTGCCAGCTCCCCTTCCCTCGGGGACAGGGGCTACGAGCAGTACTTC.

The V gene is TRBV27, the J gene TRBJ1-5, with D unresolved. In germline, CDR1 is MNHEY, CDR2 SMNVEV (reference sequence). This CDR3 has 15 amino acids. V was shortened by 0 bases and J by 3 bases, with 9 bases between the two germline ends. This CDR3 is CASSLSGTLNQPQHF. DNA of the CDR3: TGTGCCAGCAGTTTATCGGGCACCCTCAATCAGCCCCAGCATTTT.

This chain joins TRBV4-2 and TRBJ2-7; D not certain. The V and J ends lost 1 base and 2 bases respectively, with 6 bases between them. The CDR3 has 13 residues. The germline V gene encodes CDR1 LGHNA and CDR2 YNFKEQ. CDR3 bases: TGTGCCAGCAGCCAAGTTAGAACCTACGAGCAGTACTTC. Residues: CASSQVRTYEQYF.

J is TRBJ1-1 and V is TRBV15; D gene uncertain. Germline CDR1 and CDR2: LNHNV and YYDKDF (reference sequence). Between the trimmed V and J ends, which lost 0 bases and 5 bases, there was a span of 7 bases. The CDR3 runs 13 residues. CDR3 residues: CATSRDTGTEAFF. CDR3 nucleotide sequence: TGTGCCACCAGCAGAGATACGGGAACTGAAGCTTTCTTT.

The chain is built from TRBV2 and TRBJ2-7, with TRBD2 matching over 14 bases. This CDR3 has 18 amino acids. CDR1 and CDR2 from the germline V gene are SNHLY and FYNNEI. Trimming took 6 bases from V and 5 from J; bases not matched to a gene: 15. Written as DNA, the CDR3 is TGTGCCAGCAGCCACCCCTCAGGACTAGCGGGAGGTATTGACGAGCAGTACTTC. Protein product: CASSHPSGLAGGIDEQYF. Full variable domain (outside the CDR3, taken from reference TRBV2 and TRBJ2-7): EPEVTQTPSHQVTQMGQEVILRCVPISNHLYFYWYRQILGQKVEFLVSFYNNEISEKSEIFDDQFSVERPDGSNFTLKIRSTKLEDSAMYFCASSHPSGLAGGIDEQYFGPGTRLTVT.

This chain links TRBV19 with TRBJ1-1, with D hard to call. Trimming removed 1 base at V and 6 bases at J, with 6 bases between. CDR3 size: 12 residues. From germline, CDR1 is LNHDA and CDR2 SQIVND (reference sequence). The CDR3 DNA is TGTGCCAGTAGTATAGGACGGGCTGAAGCTTTCTTT. It encodes CASSIGRAEAFF. The variable domain in full, with the rest retrieved from reference TRBV19 and TRBJ1-1, is DGGITQSPKYLFRKEGQNVTLSCEQNLNHDAMYWYRQDPGQGLRLIYYSQIVNDFQKGDIAEGYSVSREKKESFPLTVTSAQKNPTAFYLCASSIGRAEAFFGQGTRLTVV.

The chain links TRBV9 to TRBJ1-5; D may be TRBD1 (5 bases). The CDR3 has 15 residues. In germline, CDR1 is SGDLS, CDR2 YYNGEE. V lost 4 bases and J lost 1, with 12 bases in between. CDR3 in DNA: TGTGCCAGCAGCCTGGGGGGGGTCAGCAATCAGCCCCAGCATTTT. This encodes CASSLGGVSNQPQHF.

The chain recombines TRBV19 with TRBJ2-3, with 8 bases identical to TRBD2. Germline CDR1 and CDR2: LNHDA and SQIVND (reference sequence). The V segment lost 4 bases and the J segment 1 base; nucleotides outside the gene matches: 4. This CDR3 contains 15 residues. Here the CDR3 DNA reads TGTGCCAGTAGTACTGAACTAGCGGGCACAGATACGCAGTATTTT. Translation: CASSTELAGTDTQYF. The full variable domain, completed using reference TRBV19 and TRBJ2-3, is DGGITQSPKYLFRKEGQNVTLSCEQNLNHDAMYWYRQDPGQGLRLIYYSQIVNDFQKGDIAEGYSVSREKKESFPLTVTSAQKNPTAFYLCASSTELAGTDTQYFGPGTRLTVL.

This chain uses TRBV2 with TRBJ2-7; 8 nucleotides agree with TRBD1. Germline V gene sequence: CDR1 SNHLY, CDR2 FYNNEI. V lost 8 bases to trimming and J lost 2 bases; unmatched junction nucleotides: 17. The CDR3 sequence is 17 residues long. The CDR3 bases are TGTGCCAGCGGGCCCAGGGGGCATTGGAGGGCGGCCTACGAGCAGTACTTC. Amino acids: CASGPRGHWRAAYEQYF. The full variable domain, its missing parts supplied by reference TRBV2 and TRBJ2-7, is EPEVTQTPSHQVTQMGQEVILRCVPISNHLYFYWYRQILGQKVEFLVSFYNNEISEKSEIFDDQFSVERPDGSNFTLKIRSTKLEDSAMYFCASGPRGHWRAAYEQYFGPGTRLTVT.